Listed here is a single T cell receptor beta chain. A much larger clone is a single base away; this may be a read error. The same CDR3 arises from other DNA sequences in this sample as well. The data are from a study of blood T cell repertoires in COVID-19. Overall study context: COVID-19 samples, acute and convalescent, were from the United States, Italy and Spain.

In the authors' methods: Reference gene primer amplification gave estimated nucleated cell counts. Sequenced by immunoSEQ multiplex PCR; TCRdb stores in-frame clones only, minus some. The D gene and trimming were derived from the DNA, and the V and J assignments and clone size from that table. The sample lists fewer than 300,000 clones, 88% seen once, with 0.8% in the top ten. Germline V gene sequence: CDR1 ENHRY, CDR2 SYGVKD. This CDR3 is 12 amino acids long. This TCR was sampled from a woman younger than 45 with acute or convalescent COVID-19. Sequencing was performed on peripheral blood. The rearrangement uses TRBV10-3 and TRBJ1-2, with 8 bases that match TRBD1. DNA for the CDR3: TGTGCCATCCAGGGGGCGGGATATGGCTACACCTTT. It specifies CAIQGAGYGYTF.